A single T cell receptor beta chain is shown here with its context. Assay: immunoSEQ multiplex PCR; the TCRdb copy retains only in-frame clones and omits some. Of roughly 290,000 clones in the sample, around 89% were seen once. These data are taken from a study of blood T cell repertoires in COVID-19. At the level of the study: Sources were T cells, B-cell-depleted T cells, or PBMCs; the material itself was cDNA or gDNA.

Germline V gene sequence: CDR1 MNHEY, CDR2 SVGAGI. The V gene lost 2 bases and the J gene lost 4 bases, with 9 bases spanning the gap. The length of the CDR3 is 14 residues. This clonotype was obtained from a young man with acute or convalescent COVID-19. The specimen sequenced was peripheral blood. The J gene is TRBJ1-3, the V gene TRBV6-5, with D unclear. This CDR3 reads CASSYGPGGNTIYF. The CDR3, as DNA: TGTGCCAGCAGTTACGGTCCCGGGGGAAACACCATATATTTT.